This T cell receptor (beta chain) was identified during a study of cytomegalovirus exposure and HLA in healthy donors. The length of the CDR3 is 13 residues. CDR1 SGHTA and CDR2 FQGTGA come from the germline V gene. V lost 5 bases, J lost 3 bases, and 9 bases lay in between. The data were produced by immunoSEQ multiplex PCR, yet TCRdb's version contains in-frame clones alone and is incomplete. The profile shows 50,000 to 70,000 clones, 85% to 95% of them singletons. The receptor's source is a woman younger than 35 in good health and CMV-seropositive. Material for sequencing was PBMCs. The V gene is TRBV7-3, the J gene TRBJ2-3; the D gene is possibly TRBD1 (5 bases). CDR3 sequence reads: CASSTRQTDTQYF. CDR3 DNA: TGTGCCAGCAGCACCCGACAGACAGATACGCAGTATTTT.